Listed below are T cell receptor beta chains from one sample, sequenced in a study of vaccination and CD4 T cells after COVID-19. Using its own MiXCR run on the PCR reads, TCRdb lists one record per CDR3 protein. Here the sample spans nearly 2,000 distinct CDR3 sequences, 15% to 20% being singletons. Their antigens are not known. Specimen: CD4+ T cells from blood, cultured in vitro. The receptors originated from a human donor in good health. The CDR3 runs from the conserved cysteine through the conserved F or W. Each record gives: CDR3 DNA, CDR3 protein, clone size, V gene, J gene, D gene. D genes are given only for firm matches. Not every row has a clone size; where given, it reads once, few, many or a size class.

TGTGCCAGCAGCTTGGTTCTAGCGGGTCAAGAGACCCAGTACTTC,CASSLVLAGQETQYF,large,TRBV5-4,TRBJ2-5,TRBD2
TGTGCCAGCAGCTTAACCAGGGGGGACACCGGGGAGCTGTTTTTT,CASSLTRGDTGELFF,NA,TRBV7-9,TRBJ2-2,NA
TGTGCCAGCAGTTACTCTAGCGGGGACACAGATACGCAGTATTTT,CASSYSSGDTDTQYF,NA,TRBV6-2/TRBV6-3,TRBJ2-3,TRBD2
TGTGCCAGTAGTATGAATGGGGGAGCCCGCTATGGCTACACCTTC,CASSMNGGARYGYTF,few,TRBV19,TRBJ1-2,NA
TGTGCCAGCAGCTTGACGTTCGGGGTGGACACAGATACGCAGTATTTT,CASSLTFGVDTDTQYF,NA,TRBV5-3,TRBJ2-3,NA
TGTGCCACCCACCAGAGAGGAAACACTGAAGCTTTCTTT,CATHQRGNTEAFF,NA,TRBV19,TRBJ1-1,NA
TGTGCCAGCAACACGGGAGTCGCAGATACGCAGTATTTT,CASNTGVADTQYF,NA,TRBV2,TRBJ2-3,NA
TGCAGTGCGCGACGCGACTACACCGGGGAGCTGTTTTTT,CSARRDYTGELFF,NA,TRBV20-1,TRBJ2-2,NA
TGTGCCAGCAGTTTTTCTTTAGCGGTGAAGACCCAGTACTTC,CASSFSLAVKTQYF,NA,TRBV28,TRBJ2-5,NA
TGCAGTGCTAGAGTACTGGCAGGGGGGGATACGCAGTATTTT,CSARVLAGGDTQYF,few,TRBV20-1,TRBJ2-3,NA
TGTGCCAGCAGCTTACAAGTTTACACCGGGGAGCTGTTTTTT,CASSLQVYTGELFF,few,TRBV7-2,TRBJ2-2,NA
TGTGCCAGCAGGCGGACTAGGGAGACCCAGTACTTC,CASRRTRETQYF,NA,TRBV6-2/TRBV6-3,TRBJ2-5,TRBD2
TGTGCCAGCAGTACCCTAAGGCGGGGGGGCCGAAATACGCAGTATTTT,CASSTLRRGGRNTQYF,NA,TRBV27,TRBJ2-3,TRBD2
TGTGCCACCAGTGATTACAGGGGAGGCTACACCTTC,CATSDYRGGYTF,NA,TRBV24-1,TRBJ1-2,TRBD1
TGTGCCAGCAGTTATAGGCTAGTTAAGTTCTTC,CASSYRLVKFF,NA,TRBV6-5,TRBJ2-1,NA
TGTGCCAGCAGTGAATTCAGGGCGAGAGAGACCCAGTACTTC,CASSEFRARETQYF,NA,TRBV25-1,TRBJ2-5,NA
TGCGCCAGCAGCCAAGAGCGACTAGCGGTAGAGGCAGATACGCAGTATTTT,CASSQERLAVEADTQYF,NA,TRBV4-1,TRBJ2-3,TRBD2
TGTGCCAGCAGCCCAGATGGCAGTAGCAATCAGCCCCAGCATTTT,CASSPDGSSNQPQHF,medium-sized,TRBV7-9,TRBJ1-5,NA
TGTGCCAGCAGCTTGGGAGCCGGGGGCGGCAATCAGCCCCAGCATTTT,CASSLGAGGGNQPQHF,few,TRBV5-6,TRBJ1-5,NA
TGTGCCTGGAGCCAGGAGGACTATGGCTACACCTTC,CAWSQEDYGYTF,few,TRBV30,TRBJ1-2,NA
TGTGCCAGCAGCAAAAAGAAGACTAGCGTAGCCTACAATGAGCAGTTCTTC,CASSKKKTSVAYNEQFF,NA,TRBV21-1,TRBJ2-1,NA
TGTGCCTGGAGTACAGGGGGATGGACGAACACTGAAGCTTTCTTT,CAWSTGGWTNTEAFF,few,TRBV30,TRBJ1-1,TRBD1
TGTGCCAGCAGAACTACTTACAGGGTAAGCAATCAGCCCCAGCATTTT,CASRTTYRVSNQPQHF,few,TRBV6-1,TRBJ1-5,NA
TGCAGTGCTAGAGCTACCGACTGGGGCAGGGGGGAGACCCAGTACTTC,CSARATDWGRGETQYF,few,TRBV20-1,TRBJ2-5,TRBD1
TGCAGCGTTCGGACTTCGACAGGCCCCGGAGATACGCAGTATTTT,CSVRTSTGPGDTQYF,few,TRBV29-1,TRBJ2-3,NA
TGTGCCAGCAGTCGGACTAGCGGGATGGCAGATACGCAGTATTTT,CASSRTSGMADTQYF,NA,TRBV6-1,TRBJ2-3,TRBD2
TGTGCCAGTCGCGGGAGATCAGATACGCAGTATTTT,CASRGRSDTQYF,few,TRBV19,TRBJ2-3,TRBD2
TGCAGTGCTAGAAATGGAGCGGCCTATGGCTACACCTTC,CSARNGAAYGYTF,NA,TRBV20-1,TRBJ1-2,NA
TGTGCCTGGAGTGAAACAGAATACTACGAGCAGTACTTC,CAWSETEYYEQYF,NA,TRBV30,TRBJ2-7,NA
TGCGCCAGCAGCTTTACTAGCGGGGGGCAGAACGAGCAGTACTTC,CASSFTSGGQNEQYF,few,TRBV5-1,TRBJ2-7,TRBD2
TGTGCCGGGGAGGGGCTACAAGAGACCCAGTACTTC,CAGEGLQETQYF,NA,TRBV30,TRBJ2-5,TRBD2
TGTGCCAGCAGCCCAGACAGAGGGGAGGAAAAACTGTTTTTT,CASSPDRGEEKLFF,few,TRBV7-9,TRBJ1-4,NA
TGCAGTGCTAGGCTAGCGGGAGGGCGTGGGAACGAGCAGTACTTC,CSARLAGGRGNEQYF,NA,TRBV20-1,TRBJ2-7,TRBD2
TGTGCCAGCAGTTACAGAATAGCTTTCTTT,CASSYRIAFF,few,TRBV12-3/TRBV12-4,TRBJ1-1,NA
TGTGCCAGCAGCTTAGTCAGGGACACTGAAGCTTTCTTT,CASSLVRDTEAFF,NA,TRBV7-9,TRBJ1-1,NA
TGCGCCAGCAGCATCGGGGGGGGCCCAACTGAAGCTTTCTTT,CASSIGGGPTEAFF,few,TRBV10-2,TRBJ1-1,NA
TGCAGTGCTTACCGGGACATGCAGTACTTC,CSAYRDMQYF,NA,TRBV20-1,TRBJ2-7,NA
TGTGCCAGCGCCCCGGGGGGAACTCCTGGAAACACCATATATTTT,CASAPGGTPGNTIYF,NA,TRBV28,TRBJ1-3,NA
TGTGCCAGCAGTCCCGACAGGGATCAGCCCCAGCATTTT,CASSPDRDQPQHF,medium-sized,TRBV6-1,TRBJ1-5,TRBD1
TGTGCCAGCAGCGTCCGGGACAGGGGAGGCGGGGAGCTGTTTTTT,CASSVRDRGGGELFF,NA,TRBV9,TRBJ2-2,TRBD1
TGTGCCAGTAGTATCGGGGAAACCTCCTACGAGCAGTACTTC,CASSIGETSYEQYF,NA,TRBV19,TRBJ2-7,NA
TGTGCCGCCTCCTTCTCGAGGGCTGGAAACACCATATATTTT,CAASFSRAGNTIYF,few,TRBV6-1,TRBJ1-3,NA
TGTGCCAGCAGCTTAAGTAGCGGGGGGGCGGAGACCCAGTACTTC,CASSLSSGGAETQYF,few,TRBV7-3,TRBJ2-5,TRBD2
TGTGCCAGCAGTTTATCTCGCAGGGCCAATCAGCCCCAGCATTTT,CASSLSRRANQPQHF,few,TRBV28,TRBJ1-5,NA
TGTGCCAGCAGTTTGGGCGGGGGCAATCAGCCCCAGCATTTT,CASSLGGGNQPQHF,few,TRBV28,TRBJ1-5,NA
TGTGCCAGCAGCTTTGCCAGGGGGCCCGGGGAGCTGTTTTTT,CASSFARGPGELFF,few,TRBV7-8,TRBJ2-2,TRBD1
TGCAGTGGCCAGTACCGGGGACTCTCTGGGGCCAACGTCCTGACTTTC,CSGQYRGLSGANVLTF,large,TRBV20-1,TRBJ2-6,NA
TGCGCCAGCAGCGAGGGACAGCCAAATCAGCCCCAGCATTTT,CASSEGQPNQPQHF,few,TRBV5-1,TRBJ1-5,TRBD1
TGTGCCAGTAGTATACCGGGACAAGTAGCTTCACCCCTCCACTTT,CASSIPGQVASPLHF,NA,TRBV19,TRBJ1-6,NA
TGCAGCGTTAGCTACCTCAGATATGGCTACACCTTC,CSVSYLRYGYTF,medium-sized,TRBV29-1,TRBJ1-2,NA
TGCAGTGCTAGCGTGACAGGGAGAGAGACCCAGTACTTC,CSASVTGRETQYF,few,TRBV20-1,TRBJ2-5,TRBD1